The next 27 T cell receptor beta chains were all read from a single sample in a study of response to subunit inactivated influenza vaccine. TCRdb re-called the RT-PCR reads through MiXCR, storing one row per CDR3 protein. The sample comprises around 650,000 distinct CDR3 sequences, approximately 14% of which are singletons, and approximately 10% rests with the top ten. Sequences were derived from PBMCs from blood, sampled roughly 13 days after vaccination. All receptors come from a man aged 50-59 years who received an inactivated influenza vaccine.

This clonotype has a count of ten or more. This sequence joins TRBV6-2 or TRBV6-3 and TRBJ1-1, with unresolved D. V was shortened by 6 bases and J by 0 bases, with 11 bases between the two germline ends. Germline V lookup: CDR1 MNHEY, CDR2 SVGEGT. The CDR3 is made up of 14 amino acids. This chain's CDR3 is CASRTPEVNTEAFF. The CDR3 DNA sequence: TGTGCCAGCAGGACCCCCGAGGTGAACACTGAAGCTTTCTTT.

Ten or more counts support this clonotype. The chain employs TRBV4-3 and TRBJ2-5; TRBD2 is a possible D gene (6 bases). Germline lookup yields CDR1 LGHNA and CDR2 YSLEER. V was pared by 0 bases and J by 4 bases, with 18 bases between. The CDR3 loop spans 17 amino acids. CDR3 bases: TGCGCCAGCAGCCAAGATTGGGCTAGCGTAATGGGAGAGACCCAGTACTTC. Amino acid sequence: CASSQDWASVMGETQYF.

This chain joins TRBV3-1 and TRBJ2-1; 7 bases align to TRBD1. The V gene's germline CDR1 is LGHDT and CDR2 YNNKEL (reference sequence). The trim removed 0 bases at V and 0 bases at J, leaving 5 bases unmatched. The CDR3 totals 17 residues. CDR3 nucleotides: TGTGCCAGCAGCCAAGAAGAGGGGACAGTCTCCTACAATGAGCAGTTCTTC. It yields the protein CASSQEEGTVSYNEQFF.

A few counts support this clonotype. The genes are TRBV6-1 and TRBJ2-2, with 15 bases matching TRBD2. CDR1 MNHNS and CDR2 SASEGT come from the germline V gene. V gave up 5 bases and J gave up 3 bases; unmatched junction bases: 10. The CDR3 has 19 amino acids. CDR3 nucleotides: TGTGCCAGCAGTCCCGGGACTAGCGGGGGGCCTCGTGACACCGGGGAGCTGTTTTTT. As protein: CASSPGTSGGPRDTGELFF.

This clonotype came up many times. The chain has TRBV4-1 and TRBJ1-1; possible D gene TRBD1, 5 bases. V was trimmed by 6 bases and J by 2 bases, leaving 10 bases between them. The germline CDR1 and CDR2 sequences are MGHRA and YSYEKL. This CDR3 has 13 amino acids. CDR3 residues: CASRKGDNTEAFF. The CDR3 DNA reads TGCGCCAGCAGAAAAGGGGATAACACTGAAGCTTTCTTT.

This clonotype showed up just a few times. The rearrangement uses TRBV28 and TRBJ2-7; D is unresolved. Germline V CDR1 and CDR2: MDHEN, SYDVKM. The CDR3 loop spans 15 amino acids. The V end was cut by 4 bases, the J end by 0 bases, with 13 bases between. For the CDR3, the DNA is TGTGCCAGCAGTTCGCCCCTAGGTGTCTCCTACGAGCAGTACTTC. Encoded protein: CASSSPLGVSYEQYF.

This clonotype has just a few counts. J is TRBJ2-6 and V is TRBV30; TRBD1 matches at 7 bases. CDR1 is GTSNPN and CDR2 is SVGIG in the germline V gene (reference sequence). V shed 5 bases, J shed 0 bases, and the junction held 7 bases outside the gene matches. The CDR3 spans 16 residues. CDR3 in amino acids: CAWEGGPGSGANVLTF. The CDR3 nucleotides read TGTGCCTGGGAAGGGGGCCCCGGCTCTGGGGCCAACGTCCTGACTTTC.

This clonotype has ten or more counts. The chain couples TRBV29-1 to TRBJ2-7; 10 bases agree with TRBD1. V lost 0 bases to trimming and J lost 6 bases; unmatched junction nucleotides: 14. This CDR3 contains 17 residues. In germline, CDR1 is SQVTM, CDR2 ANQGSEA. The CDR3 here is CSVEDPFTRDRGGEQYF. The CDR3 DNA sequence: TGCAGCGTTGAAGACCCTTTTACCCGGGACAGGGGTGGCGAGCAGTACTTC.

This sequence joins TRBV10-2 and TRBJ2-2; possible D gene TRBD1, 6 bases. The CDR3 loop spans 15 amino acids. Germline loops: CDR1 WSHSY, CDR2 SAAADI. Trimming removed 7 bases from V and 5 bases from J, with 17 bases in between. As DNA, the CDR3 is TGCGCCAGCAAACTACGACCACAGGGAACCGGGGAGCTGTTTTTT. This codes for CASKLRPQGTGELFF.

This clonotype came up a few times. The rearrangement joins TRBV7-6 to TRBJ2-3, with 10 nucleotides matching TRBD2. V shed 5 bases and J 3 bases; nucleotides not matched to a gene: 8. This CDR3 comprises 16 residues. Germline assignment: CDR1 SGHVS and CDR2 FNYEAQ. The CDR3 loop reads CASSQRAGGPTDTQYF. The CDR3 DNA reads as TGTGCCAGCAGCCAACGAGCGGGGGGGCCAACAGATACGCAGTATTTT.

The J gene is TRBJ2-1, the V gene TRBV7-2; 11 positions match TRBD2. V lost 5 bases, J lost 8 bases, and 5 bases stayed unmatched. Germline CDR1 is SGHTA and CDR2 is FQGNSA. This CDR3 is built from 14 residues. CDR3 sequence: CASSTTSGIDEQFF. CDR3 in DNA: TGTGCCAGCAGCACGACTAGCGGGATCGATGAGCAGTTCTTC.

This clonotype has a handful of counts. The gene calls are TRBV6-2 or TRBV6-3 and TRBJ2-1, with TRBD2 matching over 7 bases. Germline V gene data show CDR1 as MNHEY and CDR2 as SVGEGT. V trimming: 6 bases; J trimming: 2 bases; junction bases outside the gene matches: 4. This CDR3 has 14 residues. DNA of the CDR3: TGTGCCAGCAGCCTAGCGGCCCCCTACAATGAGCAGTTCTTC. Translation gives CASSLAAPYNEQFF.

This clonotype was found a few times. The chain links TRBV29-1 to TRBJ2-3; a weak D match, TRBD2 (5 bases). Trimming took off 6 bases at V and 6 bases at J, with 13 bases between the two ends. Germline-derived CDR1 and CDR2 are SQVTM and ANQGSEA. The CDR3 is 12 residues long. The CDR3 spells CSVAKLGDTQYF. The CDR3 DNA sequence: TGCAGCGTCGCCAAACTAGGGGATACGCAGTATTTT.

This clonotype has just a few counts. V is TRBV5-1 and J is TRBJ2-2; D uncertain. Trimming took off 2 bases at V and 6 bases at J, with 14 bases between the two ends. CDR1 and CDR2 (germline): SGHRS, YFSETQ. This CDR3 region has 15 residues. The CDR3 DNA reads TGCGCCAGCAGCTTTGAGGTGGGAAGCGCCGGGGAGCTGTTTTTT. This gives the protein CASSFEVGSAGELFF.

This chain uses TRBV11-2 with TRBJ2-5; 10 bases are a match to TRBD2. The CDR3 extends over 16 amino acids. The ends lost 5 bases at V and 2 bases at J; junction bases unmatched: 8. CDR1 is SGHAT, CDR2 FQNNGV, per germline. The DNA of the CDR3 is TGTGCCAGCAGCCGCGGACTAGCGGCCAAACAAGAGACCCAGTACTTC. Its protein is CASSRGLAAKQETQYF.

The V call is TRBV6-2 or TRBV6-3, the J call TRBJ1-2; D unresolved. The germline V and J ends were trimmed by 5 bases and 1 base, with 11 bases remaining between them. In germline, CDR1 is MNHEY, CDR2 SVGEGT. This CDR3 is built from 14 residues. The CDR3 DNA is TGTGCCAGCAGTGTAGCCGGGATTAACTATGGCTACACCTTC. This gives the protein CASSVAGINYGYTF.

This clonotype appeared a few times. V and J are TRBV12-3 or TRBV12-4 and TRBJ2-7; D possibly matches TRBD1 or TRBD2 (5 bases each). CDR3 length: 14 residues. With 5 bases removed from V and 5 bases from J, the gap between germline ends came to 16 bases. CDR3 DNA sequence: TGTGCCAGCAGTAAGGGACCGCCCGTCGACGAGCAGTACTTC. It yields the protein CASSKGPPVDEQYF.

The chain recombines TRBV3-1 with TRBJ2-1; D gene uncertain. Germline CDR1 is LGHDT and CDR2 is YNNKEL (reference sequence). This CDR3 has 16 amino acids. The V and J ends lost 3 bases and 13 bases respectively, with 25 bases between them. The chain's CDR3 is CASSQARKTNLVSQFF. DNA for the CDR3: TGTGCCAGCAGCCAGGCCCGAAAGACAAATCTGGTCTCCCAGTTCTTC.

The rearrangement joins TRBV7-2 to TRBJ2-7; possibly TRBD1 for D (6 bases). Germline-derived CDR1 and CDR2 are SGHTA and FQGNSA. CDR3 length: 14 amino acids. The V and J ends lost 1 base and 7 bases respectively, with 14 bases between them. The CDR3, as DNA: TGTGCCAGCAGCTTAGTACAGGGAGAGGTTGAGCAGTACTTC. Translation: CASSLVQGEVEQYF.

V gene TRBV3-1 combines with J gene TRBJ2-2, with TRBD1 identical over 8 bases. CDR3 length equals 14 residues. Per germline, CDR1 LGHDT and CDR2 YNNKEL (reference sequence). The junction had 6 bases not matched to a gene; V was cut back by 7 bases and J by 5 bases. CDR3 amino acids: CASNSRGHTGELFF. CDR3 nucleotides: TGTGCCAGCAATTCCAGGGGGCATACCGGGGAGCTGTTTTTT.

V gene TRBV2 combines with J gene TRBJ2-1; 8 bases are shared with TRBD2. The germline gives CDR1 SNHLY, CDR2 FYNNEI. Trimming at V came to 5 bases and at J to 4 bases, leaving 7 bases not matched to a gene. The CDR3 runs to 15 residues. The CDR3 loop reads CASSRGLGEYNEQFF. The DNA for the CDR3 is TGTGCCAGCAGTAGGGGACTAGGGGAGTACAATGAGCAGTTCTTC.

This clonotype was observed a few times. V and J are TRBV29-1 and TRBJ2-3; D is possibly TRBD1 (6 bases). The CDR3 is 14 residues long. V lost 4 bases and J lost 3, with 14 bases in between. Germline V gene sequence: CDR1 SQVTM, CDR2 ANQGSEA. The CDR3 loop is CSVAELTGTDTQYF. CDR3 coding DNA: TGCAGCGTTGCCGAATTAACAGGGACAGATACGCAGTATTTT.

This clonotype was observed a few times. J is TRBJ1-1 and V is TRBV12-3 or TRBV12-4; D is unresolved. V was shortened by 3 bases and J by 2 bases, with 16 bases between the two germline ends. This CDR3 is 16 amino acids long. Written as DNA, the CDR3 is TGTGCCAGCAGTTTGGAGGGATTTAGGGCCAACACTGAAGCTTTCTTT. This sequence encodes CASSLEGFRANTEAFF.

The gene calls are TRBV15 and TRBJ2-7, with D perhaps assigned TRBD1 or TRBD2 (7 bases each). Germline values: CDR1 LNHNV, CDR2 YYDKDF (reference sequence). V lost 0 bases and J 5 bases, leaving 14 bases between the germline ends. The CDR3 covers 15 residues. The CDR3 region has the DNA TGTGCCACCAGCAGAGACCCAGGGGGGGTGGACGAGCAGTACTTC. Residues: CATSRDPGGVDEQYF.

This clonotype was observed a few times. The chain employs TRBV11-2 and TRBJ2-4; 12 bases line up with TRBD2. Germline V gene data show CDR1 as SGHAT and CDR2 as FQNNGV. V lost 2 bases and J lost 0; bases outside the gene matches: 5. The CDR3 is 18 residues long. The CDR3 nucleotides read TGTGCCAGCAGCTTACGACTAGCGGGGGAACTAGCCAAAAACATTCAGTACTTC. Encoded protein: CASSLRLAGELAKNIQYF.

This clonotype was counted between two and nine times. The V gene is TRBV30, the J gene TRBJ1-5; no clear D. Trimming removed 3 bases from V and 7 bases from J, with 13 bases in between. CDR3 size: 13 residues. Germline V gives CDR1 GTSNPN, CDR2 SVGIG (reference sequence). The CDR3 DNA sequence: TGTGCCTGGAGCGACGGGGTCGGGCAGCCCCAGCATTTT. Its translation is CAWSDGVGQPQHF.

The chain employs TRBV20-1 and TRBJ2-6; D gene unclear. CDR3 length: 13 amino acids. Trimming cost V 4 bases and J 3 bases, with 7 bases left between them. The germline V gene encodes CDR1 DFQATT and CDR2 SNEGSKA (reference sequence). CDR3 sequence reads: CSATWGGANVLTF. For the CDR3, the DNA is TGCAGTGCTACGTGGGGTGGGGCCAACGTCCTGACTTTC.